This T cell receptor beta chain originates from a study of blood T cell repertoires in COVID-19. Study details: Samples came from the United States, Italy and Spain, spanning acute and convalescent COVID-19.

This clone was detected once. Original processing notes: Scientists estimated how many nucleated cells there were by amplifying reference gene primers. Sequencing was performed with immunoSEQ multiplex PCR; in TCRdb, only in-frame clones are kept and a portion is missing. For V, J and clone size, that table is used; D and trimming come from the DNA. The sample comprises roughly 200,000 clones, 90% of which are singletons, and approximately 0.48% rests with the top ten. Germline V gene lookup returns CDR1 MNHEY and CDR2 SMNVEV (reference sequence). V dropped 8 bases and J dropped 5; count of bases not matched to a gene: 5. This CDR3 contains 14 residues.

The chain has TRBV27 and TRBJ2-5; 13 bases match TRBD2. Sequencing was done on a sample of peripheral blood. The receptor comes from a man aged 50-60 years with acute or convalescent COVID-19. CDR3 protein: CASWTSGRAETQYF. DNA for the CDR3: TGTGCCAGCTGGACTAGCGGGAGAGCGGAGACCCAGTACTTC.